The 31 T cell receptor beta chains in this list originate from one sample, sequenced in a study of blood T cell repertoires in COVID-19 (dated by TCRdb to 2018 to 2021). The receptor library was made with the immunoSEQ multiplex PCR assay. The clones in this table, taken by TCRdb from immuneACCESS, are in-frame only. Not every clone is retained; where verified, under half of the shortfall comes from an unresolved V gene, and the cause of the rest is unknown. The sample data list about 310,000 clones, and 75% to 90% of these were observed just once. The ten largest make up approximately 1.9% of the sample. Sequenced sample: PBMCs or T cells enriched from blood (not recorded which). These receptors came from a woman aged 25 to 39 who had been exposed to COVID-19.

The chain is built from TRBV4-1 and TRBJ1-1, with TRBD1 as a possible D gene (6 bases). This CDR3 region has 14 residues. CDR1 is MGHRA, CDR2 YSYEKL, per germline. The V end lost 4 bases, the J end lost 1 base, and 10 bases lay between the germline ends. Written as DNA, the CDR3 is TGCGCCAGCAGCCTGAACAGGGAGAACACTGAAGCTTTCTTT. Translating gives CASSLNRENTEAFF.

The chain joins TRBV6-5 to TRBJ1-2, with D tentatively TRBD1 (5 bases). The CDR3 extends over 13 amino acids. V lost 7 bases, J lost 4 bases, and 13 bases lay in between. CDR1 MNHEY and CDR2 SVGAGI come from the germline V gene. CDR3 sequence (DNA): TGTGCCAGCAAAGGCGGGACTCTCTATGGCTACACCTTC. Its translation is CASKGGTLYGYTF.

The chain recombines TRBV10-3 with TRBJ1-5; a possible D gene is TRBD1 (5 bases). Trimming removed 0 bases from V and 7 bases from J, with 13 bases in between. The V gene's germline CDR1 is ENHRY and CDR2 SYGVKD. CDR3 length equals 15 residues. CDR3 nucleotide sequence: TGTGCCATCAGTGAGTCCGGGGGGTTTAGCCAGCCCCAGCATTTT. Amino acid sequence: CAISESGGFSQPQHF.

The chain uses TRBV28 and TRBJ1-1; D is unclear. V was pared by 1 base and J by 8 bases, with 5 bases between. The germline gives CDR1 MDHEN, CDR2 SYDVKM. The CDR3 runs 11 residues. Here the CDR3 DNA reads TGTGCCAGCAGTTTATTTGGCGAAGCTTTCTTT. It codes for CASSLFGEAFF.

In DNA, the CDR3 is TGTGCCAGCAGCGTAGATACAGCCGATCAGCCCCAGCATTTT. This gives the protein CASSVDTADQPQHF. This rearrangement joins TRBV9 to TRBJ1-5; D unclear. CDR1 SGDLS and CDR2 YYNGEE come from the germline V gene. Trimming cost V 0 bases and J 5 bases, with 9 bases left between them. This CDR3 has 14 residues.

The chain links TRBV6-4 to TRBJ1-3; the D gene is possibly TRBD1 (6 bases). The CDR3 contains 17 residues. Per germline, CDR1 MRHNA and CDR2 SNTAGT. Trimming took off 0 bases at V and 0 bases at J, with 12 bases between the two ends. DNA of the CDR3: TGTGCCAGCAGTGACTCGTTAGGGACACTCTCTGGAAACACCATATATTTT. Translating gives CASSDSLGTLSGNTIYF.

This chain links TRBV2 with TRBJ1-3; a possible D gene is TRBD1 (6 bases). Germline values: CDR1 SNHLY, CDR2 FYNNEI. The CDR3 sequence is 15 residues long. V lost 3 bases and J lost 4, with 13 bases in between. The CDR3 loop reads CASSDNPGVGNTIYF. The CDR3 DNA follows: TGTGCCAGCAGTGATAACCCAGGGGTCGGAAACACCATATATTTT.

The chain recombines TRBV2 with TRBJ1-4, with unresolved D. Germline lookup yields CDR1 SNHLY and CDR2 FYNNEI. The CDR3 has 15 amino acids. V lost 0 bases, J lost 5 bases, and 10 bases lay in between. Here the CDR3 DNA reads TGTGCCAGCAGTGAAGCTTTGGGAGGGAATGAAAAACTGTTTTTT. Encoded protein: CASSEALGGNEKLFF.

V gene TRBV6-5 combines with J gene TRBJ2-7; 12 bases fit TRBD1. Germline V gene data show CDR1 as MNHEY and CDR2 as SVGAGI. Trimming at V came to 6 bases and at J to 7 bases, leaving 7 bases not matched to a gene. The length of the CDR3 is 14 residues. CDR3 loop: CASSLGQGAGEQYF. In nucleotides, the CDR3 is TGTGCCAGCAGCCTGGGACAGGGGGCGGGAGAGCAGTACTTC.

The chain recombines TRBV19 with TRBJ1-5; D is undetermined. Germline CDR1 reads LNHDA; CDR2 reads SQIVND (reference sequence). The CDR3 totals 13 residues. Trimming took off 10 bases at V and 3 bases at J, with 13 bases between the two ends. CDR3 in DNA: TGTGCCACCCTAGGCCGAAACAATCAGCCCCAGCATTTT. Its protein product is CATLGRNNQPQHF.

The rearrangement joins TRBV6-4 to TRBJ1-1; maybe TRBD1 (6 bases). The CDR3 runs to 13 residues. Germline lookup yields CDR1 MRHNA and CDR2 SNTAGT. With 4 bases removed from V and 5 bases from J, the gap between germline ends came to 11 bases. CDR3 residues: CASSVNRETEAFF. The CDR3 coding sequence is TGTGCCAGCAGTGTGAACAGGGAAACTGAAGCTTTCTTT.

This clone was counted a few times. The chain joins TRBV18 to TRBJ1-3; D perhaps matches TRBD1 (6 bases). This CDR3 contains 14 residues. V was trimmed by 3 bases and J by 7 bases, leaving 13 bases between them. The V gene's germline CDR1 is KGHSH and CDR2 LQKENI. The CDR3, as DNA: TGTGCCAGCTCACCGTGGACAGATCGGAACACCATATATTTT. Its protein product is CASSPWTDRNTIYF.

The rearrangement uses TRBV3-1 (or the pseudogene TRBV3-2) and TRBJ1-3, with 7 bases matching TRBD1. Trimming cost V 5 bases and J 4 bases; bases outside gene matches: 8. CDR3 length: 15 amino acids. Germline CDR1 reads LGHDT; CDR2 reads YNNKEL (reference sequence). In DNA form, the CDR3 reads TGTGCCAGCAGCACCCCGACAGGGTTGGGAAACACCATATATTTT. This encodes CASSTPTGLGNTIYF.

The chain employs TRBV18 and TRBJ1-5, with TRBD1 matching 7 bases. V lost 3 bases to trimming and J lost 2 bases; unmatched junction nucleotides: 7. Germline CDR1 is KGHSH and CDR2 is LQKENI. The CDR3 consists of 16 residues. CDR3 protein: CASSPPNRGRNQPQHF. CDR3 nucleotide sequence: TGTGCCAGCTCACCGCCAAACAGGGGACGCAATCAGCCCCAGCATTTT.

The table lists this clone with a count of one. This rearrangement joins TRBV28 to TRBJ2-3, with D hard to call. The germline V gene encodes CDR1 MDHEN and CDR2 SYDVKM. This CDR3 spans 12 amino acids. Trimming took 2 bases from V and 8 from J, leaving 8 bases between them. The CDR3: CASSLPHGTQYF. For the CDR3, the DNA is TGTGCCAGCAGTTTACCCCACGGTACGCAGTATTTT.

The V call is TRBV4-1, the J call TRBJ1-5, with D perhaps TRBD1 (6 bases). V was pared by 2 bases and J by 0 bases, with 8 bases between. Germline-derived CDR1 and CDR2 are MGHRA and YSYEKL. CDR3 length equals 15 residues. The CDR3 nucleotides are TGCGCCAGCAGCCAATACAGGGATAGCAATCAGCCCCAGCATTTT. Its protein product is CASSQYRDSNQPQHF.

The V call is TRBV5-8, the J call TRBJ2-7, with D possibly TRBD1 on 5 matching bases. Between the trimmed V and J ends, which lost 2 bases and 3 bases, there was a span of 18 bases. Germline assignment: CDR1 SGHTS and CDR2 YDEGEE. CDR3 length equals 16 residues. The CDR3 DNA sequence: TGTGCCAGCAGCTTAGGTGATCAGGGTTTTTTCTACGAGCAGTACTTC. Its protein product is CASSLGDQGFFYEQYF.

CDR3 nucleotide sequence: TGTGCCAGCAGAATCGTCGGCGGGAGGGTCGATGAGCAGTTCTTC. This encodes CASRIVGGRVDEQFF. The gene calls are TRBV2 and TRBJ2-1, with TRBD2 identical over 9 bases. CDR3 size: 15 residues. The junction had 11 bases not matched to a gene; V was cut back by 6 bases and J by 8 bases. From germline, CDR1 is SNHLY and CDR2 FYNNEI.

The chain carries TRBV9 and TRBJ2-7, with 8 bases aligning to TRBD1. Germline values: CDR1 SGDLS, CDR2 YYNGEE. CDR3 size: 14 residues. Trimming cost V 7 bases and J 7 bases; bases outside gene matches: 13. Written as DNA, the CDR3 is TGTGCCAGCGGCGGAACAGGGGGGTCGTGGGAGCAGTACTTC. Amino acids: CASGGTGGSWEQYF.

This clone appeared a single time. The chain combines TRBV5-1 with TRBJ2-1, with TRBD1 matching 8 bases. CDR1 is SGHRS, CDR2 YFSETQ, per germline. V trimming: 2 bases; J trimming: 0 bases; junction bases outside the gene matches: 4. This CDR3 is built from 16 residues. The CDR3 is CASSFSTGGSYNEQFF. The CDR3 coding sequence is TGCGCCAGCAGCTTCAGTACAGGGGGCTCCTACAATGAGCAGTTCTTC.

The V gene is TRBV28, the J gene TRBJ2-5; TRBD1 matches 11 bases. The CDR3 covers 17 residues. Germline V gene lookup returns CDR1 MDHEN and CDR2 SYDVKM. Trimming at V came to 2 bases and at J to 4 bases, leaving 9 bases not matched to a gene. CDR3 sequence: CASSLRGQGAILETQYF. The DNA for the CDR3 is TGTGCCAGCAGTTTAAGAGGACAGGGGGCAATTTTAGAGACCCAGTACTTC. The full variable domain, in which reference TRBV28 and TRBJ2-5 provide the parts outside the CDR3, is DVKVTQSSRYLVKRTGEKVFLECVQDMDHENMFWYRQDPGLGLRLIYFSYDVKMKEKGDIPEGYSVSREKKERFSLILESASTNQTSMYLCASSLRGQGAILETQYFGPGTRLLVL.

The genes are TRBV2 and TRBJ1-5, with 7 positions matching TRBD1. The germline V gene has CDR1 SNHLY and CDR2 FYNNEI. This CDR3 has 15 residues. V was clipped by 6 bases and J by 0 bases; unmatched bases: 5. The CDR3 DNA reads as TGTGCCAGCAGGACGGACAGGTATAGCAATCAGCCCCAGCATTTT. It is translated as CASRTDRYSNQPQHF. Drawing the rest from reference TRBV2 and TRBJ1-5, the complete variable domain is EPEVTQTPSHQVTQMGQEVILRCVPISNHLYFYWYRQILGQKVEFLVSFYNNEISEKSEIFDDQFSVERPDGSNFTLKIRSTKLEDSAMYFCASRTDRYSNQPQHFGDGTRLSIL.

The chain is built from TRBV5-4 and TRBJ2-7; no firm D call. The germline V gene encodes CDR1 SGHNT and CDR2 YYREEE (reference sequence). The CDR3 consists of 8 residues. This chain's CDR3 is CSHYEQYF. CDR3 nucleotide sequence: TGTTCCCACTACGAGCAGTACTTC. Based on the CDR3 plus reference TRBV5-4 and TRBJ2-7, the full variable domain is ETGVTQSPTHLIKTRGQQVTLRCSSQSGHNTVSWYQQALGQGPQFIFQYYREEENGRGNFPPRFSGLQFPNYSSELNVNALELDDSALYLCSHYEQYFGPGTRLTVT.

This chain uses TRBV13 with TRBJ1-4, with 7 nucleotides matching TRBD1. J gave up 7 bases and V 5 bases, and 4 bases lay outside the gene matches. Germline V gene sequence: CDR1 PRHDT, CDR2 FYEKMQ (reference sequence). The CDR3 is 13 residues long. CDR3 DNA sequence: TGTGCCAGCAGCCCAGGGACAGCTGAAAAACTGTTTTTT. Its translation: CASSPGTAEKLFF.

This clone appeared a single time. The CDR3 is CASSRQRGGDEQYF. The CDR3 DNA sequence: TGTGCCAGCAGCCGCCAGCGGGGGGGCGACGAGCAGTACTTC. The V and J genes are TRBV7-8 and TRBJ2-7; the match to TRBD2 covers 10 bases. CDR3 length: 14 amino acids. Germline CDR1 is SGHVS and CDR2 is FQNEAQ. Losses at the gene ends were 5 bases for V and 5 bases for J; bases not matched to a gene: 6.

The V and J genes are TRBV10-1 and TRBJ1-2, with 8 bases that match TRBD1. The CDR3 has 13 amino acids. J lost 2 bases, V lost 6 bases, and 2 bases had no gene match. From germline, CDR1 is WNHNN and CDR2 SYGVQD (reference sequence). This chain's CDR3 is CASSRTGNYGYTF. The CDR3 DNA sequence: TGCGCCAGCAGCCGGACAGGGAACTATGGCTACACCTTC.

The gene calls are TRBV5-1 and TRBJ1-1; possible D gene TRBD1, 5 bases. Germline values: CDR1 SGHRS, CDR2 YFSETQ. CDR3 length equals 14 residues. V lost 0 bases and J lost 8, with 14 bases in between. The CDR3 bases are TGCGCCAGCAGCTTGGAGGGGCACTCTACGGAAGCTTTCTTT. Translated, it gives CASSLEGHSTEAFF.

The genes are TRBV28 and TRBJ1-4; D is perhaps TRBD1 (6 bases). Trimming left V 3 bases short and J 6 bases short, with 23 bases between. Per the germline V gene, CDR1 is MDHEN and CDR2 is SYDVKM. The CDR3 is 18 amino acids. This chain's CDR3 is CASSFKGTDSQMDEKLFF. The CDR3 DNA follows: TGTGCCAGCAGTTTTAAGGGCACGGACAGTCAGATGGATGAAAAACTGTTTTTT.

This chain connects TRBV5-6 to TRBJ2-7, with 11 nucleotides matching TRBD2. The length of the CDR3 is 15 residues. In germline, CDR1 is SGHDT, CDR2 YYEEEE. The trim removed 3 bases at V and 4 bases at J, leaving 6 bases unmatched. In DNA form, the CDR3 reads TGTGCCAGCAGCTCGACTAGCGGGATGGGGTACGAGCAGTACTTC. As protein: CASSSTSGMGYEQYF.

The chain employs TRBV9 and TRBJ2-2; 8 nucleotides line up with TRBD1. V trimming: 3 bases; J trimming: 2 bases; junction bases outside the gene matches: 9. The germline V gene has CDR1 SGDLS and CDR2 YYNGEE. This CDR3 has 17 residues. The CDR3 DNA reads TGTGCCAGCAGCGATCGGGTCGGACAGGGTAACACCGGGGAGCTGTTTTTT. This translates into CASSDRVGQGNTGELFF.

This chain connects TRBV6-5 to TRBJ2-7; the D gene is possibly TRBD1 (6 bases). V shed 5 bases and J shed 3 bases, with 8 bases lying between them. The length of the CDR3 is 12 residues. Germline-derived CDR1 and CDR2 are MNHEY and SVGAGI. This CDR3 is CASSKQGYEQYF. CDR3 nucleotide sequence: TGTGCCAGCAGTAAACAGGGCTACGAGCAGTACTTC.